This entry describes one TCR beta chain. In the original analysis: Amplified reference gene primers provided the basis for estimating nucleated cell counts. This table comes from immunoSEQ multiplex PCR, and its TCRdb copy is limited to in-frame clones, with some not included. V, J and clone size were drawn from that table, and D and trimming were deduced from the DNA. The sample contains about 15,000 clones, approximately 83% of which appear only once. The entry originates in a study of blood T cell repertoires in COVID-19. Study information: Samples came from the United States, Italy and Spain, spanning acute and convalescent COVID-19.

The CDR3 totals 14 residues. Germline V gives CDR1 MNHNS, CDR2 SASEGT. V was clipped by 2 bases and J by 0 bases, with 7 bases between them. Input material: peripheral blood. The chain has TRBV6-1 and TRBJ2-5; possibly TRBD1 for D (6 bases). The TCR comes from a human donor in a cohort sampled during active COVID-19. The CDR3 is CASSEWGHQETQYF. CDR3 DNA: TGTGCCAGCAGTGAATGGGGGCACCAAGAGACCCAGTACTTC.